Listed below are T cell receptor beta chains from one sample, sequenced in a study of T cells in Graves' hyperthyroidism and ophthalmopathy. MiXCR, applied by TCRdb to the multiplex PCR reads, yields one record per CDR3 protein. The sample lists under 450,000 distinct CDR3 sequences, 15% to 18% occurring once. Sample: blood. Receptors were obtained from a woman younger than 35 with Graves' hyperthyroidism. Both conserved end residues are part of each CDR3. Each record gives: CDR3 protein, CDR3 DNA, D gene, J gene, V gene, clone size. A D gene is named only where the DNA matches it firmly. Clone size is not always given. Where it is, it says once, few, many or a class for expanded clones.

cdr3_aa: CASSSHGLAGSSYEQYF
cdr3_nt: TGCGCCAGCAGCTCTCATGGACTAGCGGGGAGCTCCTACGAGCAGTACTTC
d_call: TRBD2
j_call: TRBJ2-7
v_call: TRBV5-1
clone_size: many

cdr3_aa: CASSQVTGVPTDTQYF
cdr3_nt: TGCGCCAGCAGCCAAGTAACGGGCGTACCCACAGATACGCAGTATTTT
d_call: NA
j_call: TRBJ2-3
v_call: TRBV4-1
clone_size: NA

cdr3_aa: CASSPQGPGELFF
cdr3_nt: TGTGCCAGCTCACCCCAGGGTCCCGGGGAGCTGTTTTTT
d_call: NA
j_call: TRBJ2-2
v_call: TRBV18
clone_size: few

cdr3_aa: CASSVGDRNTEAFF
cdr3_nt: TGTGCCAGCAGCGTAGGTGACAGGAACACTGAAGCTTTCTTT
d_call: NA
j_call: TRBJ1-1
v_call: TRBV9
clone_size: few

cdr3_aa: CASSRQGPNTEAFF
cdr3_nt: TGTGCCAGTAGTAGACAGGGACCGAACACTGAAGCTTTCTTT
d_call: TRBD1
j_call: TRBJ1-1
v_call: TRBV19
clone_size: NA

cdr3_aa: CASSLGAGQSEDTQYF
cdr3_nt: TGTGCCAGCAGCTTAGGAGCCGGACAGAGTGAAGATACGCAGTATTTT
d_call: NA
j_call: TRBJ2-3
v_call: TRBV7-2
clone_size: NA

cdr3_aa: CASSIQGIEAFF
cdr3_nt: TGTGCCAGCAGCATACAGGGAATTGAAGCTTTCTTT
d_call: NA
j_call: TRBJ1-1
v_call: TRBV7-2
clone_size: many

cdr3_aa: CASSLAVTGELFF
cdr3_nt: TGTGCCAGCAGCTTAGCAGTCACCGGGGAGCTGTTTTTT
d_call: NA
j_call: TRBJ2-2
v_call: TRBV11-3
clone_size: NA

cdr3_aa: CGGLQGANNRGYTF
cdr3_nt: TGCGGAGGACTACAGGGGGCTAATAACCGTGGCTACACCTTC
d_call: TRBD1
j_call: TRBJ1-2
v_call: TRBV20-1
clone_size: many

cdr3_aa: CASSLAPRTGNEQFF
cdr3_nt: TGCGCCAGCAGCTTGGCCCCCAGGACAGGCAATGAGCAGTTCTTC
d_call: TRBD1
j_call: TRBJ2-1
v_call: TRBV5-1
clone_size: few

cdr3_aa: CASSSRDSIYNEQFF
cdr3_nt: TGTGCCAGCAGCTCAAGGGACAGCATCTACAATGAGCAGTTCTTC
d_call: TRBD1
j_call: TRBJ2-1
v_call: TRBV7-3
clone_size: NA

cdr3_aa: CSARARRQETQYF
cdr3_nt: TGCAGTGCTAGAGCCCGGAGGCAAGAGACCCAGTACTTC
d_call: NA
j_call: TRBJ2-5
v_call: TRBV20-1
clone_size: many

cdr3_aa: CASSLARGSTPYGYTF
cdr3_nt: TGTGCCAGCAGCTTAGCGCGGGGCAGTACACCCTATGGCTACACCTTC
d_call: NA
j_call: TRBJ1-2
v_call: TRBV7-2
clone_size: NA

cdr3_aa: CSAPRAGKGNQPQHF
cdr3_nt: TGCAGTGCTCCCCGAGCGGGGAAAGGCAATCAGCCCCAGCATTTT
d_call: NA
j_call: TRBJ1-5
v_call: TRBV20-1
clone_size: NA

cdr3_aa: CASSHGPFKSPEAFF
cdr3_nt: TGTGCCAGCAGCCATGGACCCTTTAAATCCCCCGAAGCTTTCTTT
d_call: NA
j_call: TRBJ1-1
v_call: TRBV11-2
clone_size: NA

cdr3_aa: CASSLYGGGRSYNEQFF
cdr3_nt: TGTGCCAGCAGTTTATACGGGGGAGGGCGGTCCTACAATGAGCAGTTCTTC
d_call: TRBD2
j_call: TRBJ2-1
v_call: TRBV28
clone_size: many

cdr3_aa: CASSEGGASTDTQYF
cdr3_nt: TGTGCCAGCAGTGAAGGCGGAGCGAGCACAGATACGCAGTATTTT
d_call: NA
j_call: TRBJ2-3
v_call: TRBV6-1
clone_size: many

cdr3_aa: CASSLVGLASTDTQYF
cdr3_nt: TGTGCCAGCAGCTTAGTCGGACTAGCCTCCACAGATACGCAGTATTTT
d_call: TRBD2
j_call: TRBJ2-3
v_call: TRBV11-2
clone_size: many

cdr3_aa: CASSFSLDYGYTF
cdr3_nt: TGTGCCAGCAGCTTCTCCTTAGATTATGGCTACACCTTC
d_call: NA
j_call: TRBJ1-2
v_call: TRBV7-2
clone_size: NA

cdr3_aa: CASRGDYNTEAFF
cdr3_nt: TGTGCCAGCAGGGGGGATTATAACACTGAAGCTTTCTTT
d_call: NA
j_call: TRBJ1-1
v_call: TRBV12-3/TRBV12-4
clone_size: few

cdr3_aa: CSAPKTGLTYEQYF
cdr3_nt: TGCAGTGCTCCTAAGACGGGACTAACCTACGAGCAGTACTTC
d_call: TRBD2
j_call: TRBJ2-7
v_call: TRBV20-1
clone_size: many

cdr3_aa: CASTPGPYRGGYTF
cdr3_nt: TGTGCCAGCACCCCCGGCCCCTACCGAGGTGGCTACACCTTC
d_call: NA
j_call: TRBJ1-2
v_call: TRBV6-1
clone_size: many

cdr3_aa: CSARGGVPETQYF
cdr3_nt: TGCAGTGCTAGAGGGGGCGTTCCAGAGACCCAGTACTTC
d_call: NA
j_call: TRBJ2-5
v_call: TRBV20-1
clone_size: few

cdr3_aa: CSAAPLAGGADTQYF
cdr3_nt: TGCAGTGCCGCCCCACTAGCGGGGGGCGCAGATACGCAGTATTTT
d_call: TRBD2
j_call: TRBJ2-3
v_call: TRBV20-1
clone_size: NA

cdr3_aa: CASSQEGTEGDIQYF
cdr3_nt: TGCGCCAGCAGCCAAGAAGGGACGGAGGGGGACATTCAGTACTTC
d_call: NA
j_call: TRBJ2-4
v_call: TRBV4-3
clone_size: NA

cdr3_aa: CSARGSNNHGNNEQSF
cdr3_nt: TGCAGTGCTAGAGGGTCGAATAATCACGGCAACAATGAGCAGTCCTTC
d_call: NA
j_call: TRBJ2-1
v_call: TRBV20-1
clone_size: NA

cdr3_aa: CSGISTGGSYEQFF
cdr3_nt: TGCAGTGGAATAAGCACAGGGGGTAGTTATGAGCAGTTCTTC
d_call: TRBD1
j_call: TRBJ2-1
v_call: TRBV20-1
clone_size: many

cdr3_aa: CASSLKGDSPLHF
cdr3_nt: TGTGCCAGCAGTTTAAAAGGGGATTCACCCCTCCACTTT
d_call: NA
j_call: TRBJ1-6
v_call: TRBV12-3/TRBV12-4
clone_size: many

cdr3_aa: CASSVGTSGGNQQFF
cdr3_nt: TGTGCCAGCAGCGTCGGGACTAGCGGGGGAAACCAGCAGTTCTTC
d_call: TRBD2
j_call: TRBJ2-1
v_call: TRBV7-8
clone_size: NA

cdr3_aa: CASSLAGAAGYTF
cdr3_nt: TGTGCCAGCAGCTTAGCTGGGGCGGCGGGCTACACCTTC
d_call: NA
j_call: TRBJ1-2
v_call: TRBV7-2
clone_size: many

cdr3_aa: CASSNTGNRQPQHF
cdr3_nt: TGTGCCAGCAGTAACACAGGGAATCGGCAGCCCCAGCATTTT
d_call: NA
j_call: TRBJ1-5
v_call: TRBV6-1
clone_size: many

cdr3_aa: CASSPRLAGGAYNEQFF
cdr3_nt: TGTGCCAGCAGCCCGAGACTAGCGGGAGGGGCCTACAATGAGCAGTTCTTC
d_call: TRBD2
j_call: TRBJ2-1
v_call: TRBV11-2
clone_size: many

cdr3_aa: CSAAGVGSYGYTF
cdr3_nt: TGCAGCGCCGCGGGCGTTGGATCCTATGGCTACACCTTC
d_call: NA
j_call: TRBJ1-2
v_call: TRBV29-1
clone_size: NA

cdr3_aa: CSASGQGFGNTIYF
cdr3_nt: TGCAGTGCTAGTGGACAGGGGTTTGGAAACACCATATATTTT
d_call: TRBD1
j_call: TRBJ1-3
v_call: TRBV20-1
clone_size: few

cdr3_aa: CASRLTSGSWYNEQFF
cdr3_nt: TGTGCCAGCAGGCTGACTAGCGGGAGTTGGTACAATGAGCAGTTCTTC
d_call: TRBD2
j_call: TRBJ2-1
v_call: TRBV6-2/TRBV6-3
clone_size: few

cdr3_aa: CASSPKRTGELFF
cdr3_nt: TGTGCCAGCAGCCCAAAGCGCACCGGGGAGCTGTTTTTT
d_call: NA
j_call: TRBJ2-2
v_call: TRBV7-3
clone_size: few

cdr3_aa: CSVVGLALTYEQYF
cdr3_nt: TGCAGCGTTGTGGGACTAGCGTTGACCTACGAGCAGTACTTC
d_call: TRBD2
j_call: TRBJ2-7
v_call: TRBV29-1
clone_size: NA

cdr3_aa: CATSDIQAEATEAFF
cdr3_nt: TGTGCCACCAGTGATATACAGGCGGAGGCCACTGAAGCTTTCTTT
d_call: NA
j_call: TRBJ1-1
v_call: TRBV24-1
clone_size: NA

cdr3_aa: CASSFLRRGNIYSNQPQHF
cdr3_nt: TGTGCCAGCAGTTTCTTGCGTAGGGGAAATATATATAGCAATCAGCCCCAGCATTTT
d_call: NA
j_call: TRBJ1-5
v_call: TRBV28
clone_size: many

cdr3_aa: CASSEPGTGSRNEQFF
cdr3_nt: TGTGCCAGCAGTGAACCCGGGACAGGCTCTCGAAATGAGCAGTTCTTC
d_call: TRBD1
j_call: TRBJ2-1
v_call: TRBV6-1
clone_size: NA

cdr3_aa: CASSEGGGLNQPQHF
cdr3_nt: TGTGCCAGCAGTGAAGGTGGAGGGTTGAATCAGCCCCAGCATTTT
d_call: NA
j_call: TRBJ1-5
v_call: TRBV6-1
clone_size: many

cdr3_aa: CSAPQFTDTQYF
cdr3_nt: TGCAGTGCCCCGCAGTTCACAGATACGCAGTATTTT
d_call: NA
j_call: TRBJ2-3
v_call: TRBV20-1
clone_size: NA

cdr3_aa: CASSLGQEFHEQYF
cdr3_nt: TGCGCCAGCAGCTTGGGACAGGAGTTCCACGAGCAGTACTTC
d_call: NA
j_call: TRBJ2-7
v_call: TRBV5-1
clone_size: many

cdr3_aa: CASSQNQGTETPLHF
cdr3_nt: TGTGCCAGCTCCCAAAATCAGGGTACCGAGACACCCCTCCACTTT
d_call: NA
j_call: TRBJ1-6
v_call: TRBV18
clone_size: NA